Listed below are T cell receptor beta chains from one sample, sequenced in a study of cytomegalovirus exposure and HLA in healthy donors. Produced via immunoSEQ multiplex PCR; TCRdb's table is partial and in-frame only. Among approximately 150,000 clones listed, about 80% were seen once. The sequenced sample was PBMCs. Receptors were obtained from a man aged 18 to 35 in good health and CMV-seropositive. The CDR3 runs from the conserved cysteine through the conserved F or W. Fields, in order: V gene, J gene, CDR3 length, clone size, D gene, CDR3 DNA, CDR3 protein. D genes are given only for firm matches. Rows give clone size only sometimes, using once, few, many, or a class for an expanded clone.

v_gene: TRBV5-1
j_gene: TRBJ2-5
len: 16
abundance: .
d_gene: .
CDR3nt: TGCGCCAGCAGCGTAAATAGTGGGGGCCACCAAGAGACCCAGTACTTC
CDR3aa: CASSVNSGGHQETQYF

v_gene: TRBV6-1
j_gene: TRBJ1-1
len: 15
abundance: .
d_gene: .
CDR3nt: TGTGCCAGCAGTGAAGCGCCCGACAGGACGACTGAAGCTTTCTTT
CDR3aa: CASSEAPDRTTEAFF

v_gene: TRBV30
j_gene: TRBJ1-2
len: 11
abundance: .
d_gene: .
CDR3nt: TGTGCCTGGACCCAGGTCGGACAGCCCTCCTTC
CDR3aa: CAWTQVGQPSF

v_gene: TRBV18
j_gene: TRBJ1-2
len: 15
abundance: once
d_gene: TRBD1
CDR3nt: TGTGCCAGCTCTCTCCGGGACAGGGCCGGGGATGGCTACACCTTC
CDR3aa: CASSLRDRAGDGYTF

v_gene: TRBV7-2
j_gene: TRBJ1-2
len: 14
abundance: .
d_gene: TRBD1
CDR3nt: TGTGCCAGCAGCGTCTCGACAGGGTTGTTTGGCTACACCTTC
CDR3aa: CASSVSTGLFGYTF

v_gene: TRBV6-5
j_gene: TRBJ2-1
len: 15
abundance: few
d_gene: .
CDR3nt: TGTGCCAGCAGTTACTGGGTGGGAGAGGGAAATGAGCAGTTCTTC
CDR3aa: CASSYWVGEGNEQFF

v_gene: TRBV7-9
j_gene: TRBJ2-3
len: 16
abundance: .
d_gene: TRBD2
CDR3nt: TGTGCCAGCAGCCCGCCAACCTCCCTAGCGGGAGATACGCAGTATTTT
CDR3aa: CASSPPTSLAGDTQYF

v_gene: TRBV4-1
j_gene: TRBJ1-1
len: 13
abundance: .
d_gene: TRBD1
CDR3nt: TGCGCCAGCAGCCGGACAGGGAGCACTGAAGCTTTCTTT
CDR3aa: CASSRTGSTEAFF

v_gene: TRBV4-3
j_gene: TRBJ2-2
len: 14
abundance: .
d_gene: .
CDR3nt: TGCGCCAGCAGCCAAGGTCAGGCCACCGGGGAGCTGTTTTTT
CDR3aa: CASSQGQATGELFF

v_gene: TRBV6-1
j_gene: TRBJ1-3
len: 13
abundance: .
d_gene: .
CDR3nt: TGTGCCAGCAATACAGGGTCCGGAAACACCATATATTTT
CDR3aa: CASNTGSGNTIYF

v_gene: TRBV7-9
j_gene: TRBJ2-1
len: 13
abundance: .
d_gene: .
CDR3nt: TGTGCCAGCAGCTTAGCGATAGTAAATGAGCAGTTCTTC
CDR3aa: CASSLAIVNEQFF

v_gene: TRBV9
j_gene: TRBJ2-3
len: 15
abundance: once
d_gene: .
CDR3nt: TGTGCCAGCGGTGATAGTGGGGGGGCCGGAGATACGCAGTATTTT
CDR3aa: CASGDSGGAGDTQYF

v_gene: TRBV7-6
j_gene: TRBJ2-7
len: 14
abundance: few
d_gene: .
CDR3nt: TGTGCCAGCAGCCGCCTCCCCGACTCTTACGAGCAGTACTTC
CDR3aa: CASSRLPDSYEQYF

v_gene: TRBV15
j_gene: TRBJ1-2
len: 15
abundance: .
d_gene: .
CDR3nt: TGTGCCACCAGCAGGAGACAGAGCCTCTTAGGTGGCTACACCTTC
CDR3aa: CATSRRQSLLGGYTF

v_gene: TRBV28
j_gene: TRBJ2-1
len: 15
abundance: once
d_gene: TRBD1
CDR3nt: TGTGCCAGCAGTCTAGACAGGGTACCCCCCAATGAGCAGTTCTTC
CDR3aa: CASSLDRVPPNEQFF

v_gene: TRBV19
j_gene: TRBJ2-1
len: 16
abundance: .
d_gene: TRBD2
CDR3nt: TGTGCCAGTAGTATCCCTGGGACTAGCGGGTACAATGAGCAGTTCTTC
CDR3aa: CASSIPGTSGYNEQFF

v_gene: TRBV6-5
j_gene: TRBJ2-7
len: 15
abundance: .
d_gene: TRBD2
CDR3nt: TGTGCCAGCATGCTGACTAGCGGGACAGGCTACGAGCAGTACTTC
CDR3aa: CASMLTSGTGYEQYF

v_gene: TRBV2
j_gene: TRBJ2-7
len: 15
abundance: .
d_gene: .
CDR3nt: TGTGCCAGCAGTGAAACGACTCCTAGCTCCTACGAGCAGTACTTC
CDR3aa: CASSETTPSSYEQYF

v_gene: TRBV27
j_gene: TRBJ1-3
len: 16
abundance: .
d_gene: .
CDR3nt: TGTGCCAGCAGTTTATCGGGCAGGGGAAGGGGAAACACCATATATTTT
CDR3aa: CASSLSGRGRGNTIYF

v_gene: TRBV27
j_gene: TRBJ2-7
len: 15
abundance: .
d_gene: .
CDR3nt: TGTGCCAGCAGCCACTCACAGGCGAGCTCCTACGAGCAGTACTTC
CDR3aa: CASSHSQASSYEQYF

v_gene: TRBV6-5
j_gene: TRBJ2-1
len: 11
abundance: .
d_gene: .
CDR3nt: TGTGCCAGCAGTGCTCCAGGGGAGCAGTTCTTC
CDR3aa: CASSAPGEQFF

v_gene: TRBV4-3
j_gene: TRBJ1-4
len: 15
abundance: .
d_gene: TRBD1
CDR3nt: TGCGCCAGCAGCCCACAGGGGGTAGTTAATGAAAAACTGTTTTTT
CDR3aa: CASSPQGVVNEKLFF

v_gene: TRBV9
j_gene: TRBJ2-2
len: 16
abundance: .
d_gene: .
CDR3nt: TGTGCCAGCAGCGTCAGACTAGTCCCAGACACCGGGGAGCTGTTTTTT
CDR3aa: CASSVRLVPDTGELFF

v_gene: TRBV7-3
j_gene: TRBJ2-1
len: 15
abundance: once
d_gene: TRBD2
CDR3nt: TGTGCCAGCAGCTCCCCCGGGACTAGTCTTAATGAGCAGTTCTTC
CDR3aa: CASSSPGTSLNEQFF

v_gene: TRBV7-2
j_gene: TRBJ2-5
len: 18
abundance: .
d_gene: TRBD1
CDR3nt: TGTGCCAGCAGGCCTAGGTTGGGGACAGCCGATAGCCAAGAGACCCAGTACTTC
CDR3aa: CASRPRLGTADSQETQYF

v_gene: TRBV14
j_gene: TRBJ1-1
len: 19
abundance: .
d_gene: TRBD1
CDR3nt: TGTGCCAGCAGCCAAGGATGGGACAGAAGACTCAGAATGAACACTGAAGCTTTCTTT
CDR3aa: CASSQGWDRRLRMNTEAFF

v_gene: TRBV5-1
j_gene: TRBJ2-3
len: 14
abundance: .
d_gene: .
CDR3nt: TGCGCCAGCGGCCCTGAGGAAGGTCCAGATACGCAGTATTTT
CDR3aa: CASGPEEGPDTQYF

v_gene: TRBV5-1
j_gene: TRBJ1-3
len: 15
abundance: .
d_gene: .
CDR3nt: TGCGCCAGCAGCTTAGGACTGGCGCTGGGAAACACCATATATTTT
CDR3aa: CASSLGLALGNTIYF

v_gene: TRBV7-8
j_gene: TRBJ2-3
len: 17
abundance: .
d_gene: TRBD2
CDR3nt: TGTGCCAGCAGCCCCGGGACTAGTGGGGGGCCCACAGATACGCAGTATTTT
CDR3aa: CASSPGTSGGPTDTQYF

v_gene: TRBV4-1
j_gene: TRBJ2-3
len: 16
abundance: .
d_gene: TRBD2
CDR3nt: TGCGCCAGCAGCCAAGACGGGGTGGGGGGGGTCTACCCGCAGTATTTT
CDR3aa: CASSQDGVGGVYPQYF

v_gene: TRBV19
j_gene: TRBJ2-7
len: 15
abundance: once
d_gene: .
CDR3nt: TGTGCCAGTAGTAGGATGACAGGTTGGGGATACGAGCAGTACTTC
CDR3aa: CASSRMTGWGYEQYF

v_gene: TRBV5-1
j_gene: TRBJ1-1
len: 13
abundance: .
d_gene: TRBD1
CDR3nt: TGCGCCAGCAGCTTGTTACAGGGGATGGAAGCTTTCTTT
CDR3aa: CASSLLQGMEAFF

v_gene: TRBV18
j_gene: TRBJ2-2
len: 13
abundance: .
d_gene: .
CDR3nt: TGTGCCAGCTCGCTACAGGACACCGGGGAGCTGTTTTTT
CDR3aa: CASSLQDTGELFF

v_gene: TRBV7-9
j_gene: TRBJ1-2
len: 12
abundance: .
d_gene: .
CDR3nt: TGTGCCAGCAGCTTACTAGGGGTCGGCTACACCTTC
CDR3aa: CASSLLGVGYTF

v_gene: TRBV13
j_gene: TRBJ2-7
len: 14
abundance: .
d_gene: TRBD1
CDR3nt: TGTGCCAGCAGCCACGGACAGGGGGCCTACGAGCAGTACTTC
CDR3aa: CASSHGQGAYEQYF

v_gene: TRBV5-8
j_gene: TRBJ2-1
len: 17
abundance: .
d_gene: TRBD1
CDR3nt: TGTGCCAGCAGCTCGACGTTGACAGGGCGGGTATCTGGTGAGCAGTTCTTC
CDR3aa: CASSSTLTGRVSGEQFF

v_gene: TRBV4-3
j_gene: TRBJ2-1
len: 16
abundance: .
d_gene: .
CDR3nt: TGCGCCAGCAGCCAAGATTTAGGAAGGAGGCCTGAGGAGCAGTTCTTC
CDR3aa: CASSQDLGRRPEEQFF

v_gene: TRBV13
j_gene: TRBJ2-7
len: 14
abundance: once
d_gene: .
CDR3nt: TGTGCCAGCAGCTCTGCGACAGTCTCCTACGAGCAGTACTTC
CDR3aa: CASSSATVSYEQYF

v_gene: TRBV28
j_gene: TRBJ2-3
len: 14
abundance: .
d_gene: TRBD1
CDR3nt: TGTGCCAGCAGTTGGACAGGGGGCGCAGATACGCAGTATTTT
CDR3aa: CASSWTGGADTQYF

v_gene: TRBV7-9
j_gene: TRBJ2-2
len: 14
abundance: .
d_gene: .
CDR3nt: TGTGCCAGCAGCTTAGCGATCGAGCCCGGGGAGCTGTTTTTT
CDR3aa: CASSLAIEPGELFF

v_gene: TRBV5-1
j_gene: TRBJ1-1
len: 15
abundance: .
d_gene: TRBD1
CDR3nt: TGCGCCAGCAGCCACCTGACAGGGACGGACACTGAAGCTTTCTTT
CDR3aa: CASSHLTGTDTEAFF

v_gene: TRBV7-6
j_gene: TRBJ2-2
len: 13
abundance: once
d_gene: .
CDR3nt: TGTGCCAGCAGCGACGGAGGCACCGGGGAGCTGTTTTTT
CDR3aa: CASSDGGTGELFF

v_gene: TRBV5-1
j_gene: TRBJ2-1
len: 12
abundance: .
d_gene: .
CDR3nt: TGCGCCAGCAGCTTGGCTCTCTCGGAGCAGTTCTTC
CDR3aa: CASSLALSEQFF

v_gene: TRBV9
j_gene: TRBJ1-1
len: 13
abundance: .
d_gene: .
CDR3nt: TGTGCCAGCAGCGTAGGGTTGATGGCAGAAGCTTTCTTT
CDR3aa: CASSVGLMAEAFF

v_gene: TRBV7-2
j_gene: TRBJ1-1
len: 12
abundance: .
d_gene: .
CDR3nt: TGTGCCACCGGCCGGGGGAACCCAGAAGCTTTCTTT
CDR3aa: CATGRGNPEAFF

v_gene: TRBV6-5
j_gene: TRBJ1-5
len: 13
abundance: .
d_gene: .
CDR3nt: TGTGCCAGCAGACCGGACAGAAGTCAGCCCCAGCATTTT
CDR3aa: CASRPDRSQPQHF

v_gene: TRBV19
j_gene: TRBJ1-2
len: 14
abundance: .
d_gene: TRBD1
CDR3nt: TGTGCCAGTAATTGGGACAGCGGTTATTATGGCTACACCTTC
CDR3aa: CASNWDSGYYGYTF

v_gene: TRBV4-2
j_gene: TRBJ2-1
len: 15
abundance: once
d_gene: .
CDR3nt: TGTGCCAGCAGCCGAGGACTCACCTCCTACAATGAGCAGTTCTTC
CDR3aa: CASSRGLTSYNEQFF

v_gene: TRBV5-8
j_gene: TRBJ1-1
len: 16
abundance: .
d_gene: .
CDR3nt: TGTGCCAGCAGCCCTCAGGGGTGGTACATGAACACTGAAGCTTTCTTT
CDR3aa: CASSPQGWYMNTEAFF

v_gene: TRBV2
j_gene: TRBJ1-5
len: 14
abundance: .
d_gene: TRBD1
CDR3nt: TGTGCCAGCAGGGGTACAGGGGGCAATCAGCCCCAGCATTTT
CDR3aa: CASRGTGGNQPQHF

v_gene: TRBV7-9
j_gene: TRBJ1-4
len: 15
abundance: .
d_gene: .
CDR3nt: TGTGCCAGCAGCATCAGTGCGGTGACTAATGAAAAACTGTTTTTT
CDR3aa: CASSISAVTNEKLFF

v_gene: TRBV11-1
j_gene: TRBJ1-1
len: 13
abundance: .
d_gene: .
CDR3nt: TGTGCCAGCAGCTTAGCCTGGGCTTATGAAGCTTTCTTT
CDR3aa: CASSLAWAYEAFF

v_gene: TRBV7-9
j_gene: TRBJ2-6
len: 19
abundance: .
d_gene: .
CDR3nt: TGTGCCAGCAGTCCCAACCCGGGACTTATTAGCTCTGGGGCCAACGTCCTGACTTTC
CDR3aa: CASSPNPGLISSGANVLTF